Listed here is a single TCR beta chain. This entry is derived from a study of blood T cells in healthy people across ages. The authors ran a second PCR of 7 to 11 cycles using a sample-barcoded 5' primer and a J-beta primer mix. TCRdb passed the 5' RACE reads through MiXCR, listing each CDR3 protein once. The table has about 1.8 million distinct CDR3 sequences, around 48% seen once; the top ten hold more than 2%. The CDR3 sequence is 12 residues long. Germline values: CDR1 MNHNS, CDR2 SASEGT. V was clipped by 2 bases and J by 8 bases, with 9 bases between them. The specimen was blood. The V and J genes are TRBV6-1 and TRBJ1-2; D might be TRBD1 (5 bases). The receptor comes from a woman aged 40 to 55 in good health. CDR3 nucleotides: TGTGCCAGCAGTGAATTAGGGGTCGGCTACACCTTC. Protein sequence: CASSELGVGYTF.